This TCR beta chain was identified during a study of blood T cells in healthy people across ages. Notes on the study in general: When set beside aged donors, long-lived donors presented more naive CD4+ cells and higher diversity. The donors' CMV status was not determined, possibly confounding changes in expanded clonotypes.

For the second PCR, which ran for roughly 6 to 12 cycles, a sample-barcoded 5' primer and a J-beta primer mix were used. TCRdb fed the 5' RACE reads into MiXCR, producing one record per CDR3 protein. The repertoire holds 1.4 million or so distinct CDR3 sequences, with approximately 42% as singletons. Germline lookup yields CDR1 SSHAT and CDR2 FNYEAQ (reference sequence). The CDR3 has 15 amino acids. This clonotype was counted between two and nine times. The antigen is undetermined. At one end the junction does not follow the germline gene, possibly because of a read error. Donor samples were obtained from healthy Caucasian individuals from Russia, aged 6 to 90. Isolated per sample were at least 6 million PBMCs.

The genes are TRBV7-7 and TRBJ2-1, with D unclear. What was sequenced was blood. This TCR was recovered from a young woman in good health. The CDR3 DNA reads TGTGCTAGCAGCCCTACATCGAACTCCTACAATGAGCAGTTCTTC. Its protein product is CASSPTSNSYNEQFF.